The T cell receptor beta chain under discussion was sequenced for a study of T-cell memory formation after mild COVID-19. Across the study: Largely donor-specific sequence clusters came from two donors.

This clonotype was found a few times. Its specificity is unknown. The study's findings and limits: Day 15 to 85 contractors were CD4/CD8 balanced; later expanders leaned CD4+. Clones from the second wave (peaking day 37) had unconfirmed SARS-CoV-2 specificity.

TCRdb redid the calling of the 5' RACE reads with MiXCR, one entry per CDR3 protein. Among 85,000 to 130,000 distinct CDR3 sequences listed, 8.5% to 14% were seen once. CDR1 LNHNV and CDR2 YYDKDF come from the germline V gene (reference sequence). V was cut by 4 bases and J by 5 bases, with 8 bases left in between. The CDR3 covers 13 residues. The sample comprised PBMCs or a T cell subset sorted from them (not recorded which). The V gene is TRBV15, the J gene TRBJ2-2; D is perhaps TRBD1 (6 bases). The source is a man aged 18 to 29 who had mild COVID-19 (a few samples of this study predate the infection). Cell type and time point are not known. CDR3 DNA: TGTGCCACCAGCACCGGGACAACCGGGGAGCTGTTTTTT. Amino acids: CATSTGTTGELFF.